A selection of T cell receptor beta chains follows, all from one sample in a study of shared clonotypes between healthy human individuals. TCRdb keeps only in-frame clones here, not all; method: immunoSEQ multiplex PCR. The repertoire holds approximately 440,000 clones, 60% to 80% seen once, with 9.5% to 15% in the top ten. The material sequenced was PBMCs. These TCRs come from a woman in her thirties or forties in good health. Some clones in this sample may be carry-over from other donors' samples. Both conserved end residues are part of each CDR3. A D gene is named only where the DNA matches it firmly. Rows give clone size only sometimes, using once, few, many, or a class for an expanded clone.

V gene	J gene	clone size	D gene	CDR3 DNA	CDR3 protein
TRBV28	TRBJ1-2	-	-	TGTGCCAGCAGTTCGGGGGCTACCTATGGCTACACCTTC	CASSSGATYGYTF
TRBV7-9	TRBJ2-3	-	TRBD2	TGTGCCAGCAGCTTAGCCCTAGCGGGAGGCCCCACAGATACGCAGTATTTT	CASSLALAGGPTDTQYF
TRBV5-4	TRBJ2-2	-	TRBD2	TGTGCCAGCAGCCCCGAAAGCGGGAGGGCCGGCGGGGAGCTGTTTTTT	CASSPESGRAGGELFF
TRBV6-6	TRBJ1-5	-	-	TGTGCCAGCAGTTTCGGCAGCAATCAGCCCCAGCATTTT	CASSFGSNQPQHF
TRBV19	TRBJ1-2	-	-	TGTGCCAGTAGTATAGAGGCAGGGCAAAACTATGGCTACACCTTC	CASSIEAGQNYGYTF
TRBV6-1	TRBJ1-1	-	-	TGTGCCAGCAGATCGGACCCCCACGGGGTCGCTGAAGCTTTCTTT	CASRSDPHGVAEAFF
TRBV28	TRBJ1-5	-	-	TGTGCCAGCAGATTAGGGGGTTTTGGGCAGCCCCAGCATTTT	CASRLGGFGQPQHF
TRBV19	TRBJ2-7	-	-	TGTGCCAGTATTACCGGGACATCCGCCGAGCAGTACTTC	CASITGTSAEQYF
TRBV5-6	TRBJ2-6	-	-	TGTGCCAGCAGCTTTGGACCCTCTGGGGCCAACGTCCTGACTTTC	CASSFGPSGANVLTF
TRBV7-8	TRBJ2-5	-	-	TGTGCCAGCAGCTCGACAGGGAGGGCAGGCGAGACCCAGTACTTC	CASSSTGRAGETQYF
TRBV5-1	TRBJ1-4	once	-	TGCGCCAGCAGCCGTGAGGATTTAAGAGGGAGTAGAGAAAAACTGTTTTTT	CASSREDLRGSREKLFF
TRBV28	TRBJ1-1	-	-	TGTGCCAGCAGCCCGTTACAGGGTAAGGACACTGAAGCTTTCTTT	CASSPLQGKDTEAFF
TRBV2	TRBJ2-5	once	TRBD2	TGTGTCAGCAGCTATGGGACTAGCGGGAGGCCGGAGTACTTC	CVSSYGTSGRPEYF
TRBV11-2	TRBJ2-7	-	-	TGTGCCAGCAGCTTAGACAGGTTGGGGGCCTACGAGCAGTACTTC	CASSLDRLGAYEQYF
TRBV10-3	TRBJ1-5	-	-	TGTGCCATCAGTGATCGGGCAGTTGGCAATCAGCCCCAGCATTTT	CAISDRAVGNQPQHF
TRBV28	TRBJ2-7	once	-	TGTGCCAGCAGTCCGACCGGGACGGGGAGATCCTACGAGCAGTACTTC	CASSPTGTGRSYEQYF
TRBV5-1	TRBJ2-5	-	TRBD1	TGCGCCAGCAACCCGGACAGGGGCCAAGAGACCCAGTACTTC	CASNPDRGQETQYF